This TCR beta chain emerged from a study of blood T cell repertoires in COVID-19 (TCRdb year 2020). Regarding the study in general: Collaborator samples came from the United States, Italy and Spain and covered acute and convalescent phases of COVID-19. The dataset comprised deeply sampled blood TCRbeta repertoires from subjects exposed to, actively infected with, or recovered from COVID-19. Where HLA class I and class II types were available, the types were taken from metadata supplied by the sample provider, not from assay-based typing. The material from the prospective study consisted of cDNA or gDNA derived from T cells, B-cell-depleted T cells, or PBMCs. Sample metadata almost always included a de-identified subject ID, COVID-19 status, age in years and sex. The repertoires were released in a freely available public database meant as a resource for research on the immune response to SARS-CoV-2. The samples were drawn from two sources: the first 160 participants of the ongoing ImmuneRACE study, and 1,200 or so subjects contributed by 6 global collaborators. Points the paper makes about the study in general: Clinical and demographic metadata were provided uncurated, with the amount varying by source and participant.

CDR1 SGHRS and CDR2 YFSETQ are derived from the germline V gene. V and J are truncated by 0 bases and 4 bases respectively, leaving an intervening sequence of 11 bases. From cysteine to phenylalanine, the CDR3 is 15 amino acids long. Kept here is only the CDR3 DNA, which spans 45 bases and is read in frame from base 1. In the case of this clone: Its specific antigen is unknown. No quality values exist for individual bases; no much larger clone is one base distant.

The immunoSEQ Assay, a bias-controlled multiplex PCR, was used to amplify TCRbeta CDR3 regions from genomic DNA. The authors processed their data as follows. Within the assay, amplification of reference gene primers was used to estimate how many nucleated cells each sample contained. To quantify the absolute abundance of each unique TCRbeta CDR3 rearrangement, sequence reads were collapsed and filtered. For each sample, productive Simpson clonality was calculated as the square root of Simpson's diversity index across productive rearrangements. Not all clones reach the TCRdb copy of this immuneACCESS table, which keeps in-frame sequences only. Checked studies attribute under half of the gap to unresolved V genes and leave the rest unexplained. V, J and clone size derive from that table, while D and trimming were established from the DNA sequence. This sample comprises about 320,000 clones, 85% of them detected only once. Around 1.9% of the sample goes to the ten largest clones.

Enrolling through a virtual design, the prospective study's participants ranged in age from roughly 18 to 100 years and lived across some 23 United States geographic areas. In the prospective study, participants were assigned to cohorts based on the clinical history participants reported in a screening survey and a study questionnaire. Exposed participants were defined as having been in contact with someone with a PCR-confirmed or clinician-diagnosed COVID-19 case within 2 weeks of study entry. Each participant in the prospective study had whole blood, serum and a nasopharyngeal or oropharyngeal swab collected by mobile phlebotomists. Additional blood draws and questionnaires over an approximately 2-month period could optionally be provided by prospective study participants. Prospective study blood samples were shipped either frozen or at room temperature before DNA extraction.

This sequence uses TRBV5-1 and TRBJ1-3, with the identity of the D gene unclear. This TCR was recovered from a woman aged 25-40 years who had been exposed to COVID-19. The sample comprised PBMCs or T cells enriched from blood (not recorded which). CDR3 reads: CASSLGWSQGNTIYF. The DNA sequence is TGCGCCAGCAGCTTGGGATGGTCCCAGGGAAACACCATATATTTT.